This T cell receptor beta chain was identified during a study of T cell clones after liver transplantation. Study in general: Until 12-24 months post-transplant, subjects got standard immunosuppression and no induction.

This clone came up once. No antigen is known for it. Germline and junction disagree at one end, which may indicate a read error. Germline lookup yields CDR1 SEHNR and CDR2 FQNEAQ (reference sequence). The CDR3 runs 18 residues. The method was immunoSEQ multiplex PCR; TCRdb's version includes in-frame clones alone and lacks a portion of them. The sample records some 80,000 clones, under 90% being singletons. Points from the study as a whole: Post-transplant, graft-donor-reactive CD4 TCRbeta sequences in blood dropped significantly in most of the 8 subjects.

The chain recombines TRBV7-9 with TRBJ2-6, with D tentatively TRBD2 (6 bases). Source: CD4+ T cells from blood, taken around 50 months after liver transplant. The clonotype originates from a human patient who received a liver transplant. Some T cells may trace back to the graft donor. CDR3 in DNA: TGTGCCAGCACCTTACCCAGGGACTTAAGCTCTGGGGCCAACGTCCTGACTTTC. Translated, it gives CASTLPRDLSSGANVLTF.